These 7 T cell receptor beta chains were all obtained from the same sample, sequenced in a study of blood T cell repertoires in COVID-19 (dated by TCRdb to between 2020 and 2021). Libraries were prepared through the immunoSEQ multiplex PCR assay. In its TCRdb copy, this immuneACCESS table keeps in-frame sequences only and misses some clones. Where compared with another copy, unresolved V genes explain less than half of these, and the others have no known cause. The sample table contains roughly 190,000 clones; only one count was recorded for approximately 92% of them. In total, the top ten clones hold approximately 0.5% of the sample. Input material: peripheral blood. The receptors shown here come from a man aged 50 to 60 with acute or convalescent COVID-19.

V is TRBV28 and J is TRBJ2-3; tentative D call: TRBD1 (6 bases). V lost 1 base, J lost 5 bases, and 19 bases lay in between. Germline V lookup: CDR1 MDHEN, CDR2 SYDVKM. The CDR3 contains 17 residues. CDR3 nucleotides: TGTGCCAGCAGTTTATTTGTTTTGGGCAGGGGCTTAGATACGCAGTATTTT. This gives the protein CASSLFVLGRGLDTQYF.

This clone appeared a few times. The chain carries TRBV18 and TRBJ2-7; TRBD2 is a possible D gene (6 bases). The CDR3 consists of 12 residues. The germline V and J ends were trimmed by 6 bases and 6 bases, with 12 bases remaining between them. In germline, CDR1 is KGHSH, CDR2 LQKENI. Here the CDR3 DNA reads TGTGCCAGCTCCGTGGGAGGCGGCGAGCAGTACTTC. Protein product: CASSVGGGEQYF.

The rearrangement uses TRBV19 and TRBJ2-7, with 7 nucleotides matching TRBD2. Germline loops: CDR1 LNHDA, CDR2 SQIVND (reference sequence). The CDR3 is made up of 14 amino acids. The CDR3 sequence is CASKGASGPYEQYF. The DNA of the CDR3 is TGTGCTTCGAAAGGGGCTAGCGGACCCTACGAGCAGTACTTC.

The V gene is TRBV6-5, the J gene TRBJ1-2; no clear D gene. The germline V gene encodes CDR1 MNHEY and CDR2 SVGAGI. The CDR3 totals 13 residues. V lost 2 bases, J lost 3 bases, and 7 bases lay in between. The CDR3 is CASSYDLHYGYTF. CDR3 coding DNA: TGTGCCAGCAGTTACGATCTACACTATGGCTACACCTTC.

The genes are TRBV7-2 and TRBJ2-2; TRBD2 matches at 9 bases. The V gene's germline CDR1 is SGHTA and CDR2 FQGNSA. V shed 5 bases, J shed 8 bases, and the junction held 12 bases outside the gene matches. The CDR3 is 16 amino acids. The CDR3 DNA reads TGTGCCAGCAGCCTGCAAAGGGCTAGCGGGGTTGGGGAGCTGTTTTTT. The encoded protein is CASSLQRASGVGELFF.

The chain couples TRBV10-3 to TRBJ2-3, with unresolved D. CDR3 length equals 14 residues. Germline V gives CDR1 ENHRY, CDR2 SYGVKD. Trimming removed 5 bases from V and 0 bases from J, with 9 bases in between. CDR3 protein: CAISPHTSTDTQYF. CDR3 DNA: TGTGCCATCAGTCCCCATACAAGCACAGATACGCAGTATTTT.

This clone appeared once. CDR3 bases: TGTGCCAGCAGTCCCCAGCGGGGGAACACAGATACGCAGTATTTT. Translating gives CASSPQRGNTDTQYF. The V and J genes are TRBV2 and TRBJ2-3; 8 bases match TRBD2. Trimming took 5 bases from V and 2 from J; bases not matched to a gene: 6. Germline loops: CDR1 SNHLY, CDR2 FYNNEI. There are 15 residues in the CDR3.